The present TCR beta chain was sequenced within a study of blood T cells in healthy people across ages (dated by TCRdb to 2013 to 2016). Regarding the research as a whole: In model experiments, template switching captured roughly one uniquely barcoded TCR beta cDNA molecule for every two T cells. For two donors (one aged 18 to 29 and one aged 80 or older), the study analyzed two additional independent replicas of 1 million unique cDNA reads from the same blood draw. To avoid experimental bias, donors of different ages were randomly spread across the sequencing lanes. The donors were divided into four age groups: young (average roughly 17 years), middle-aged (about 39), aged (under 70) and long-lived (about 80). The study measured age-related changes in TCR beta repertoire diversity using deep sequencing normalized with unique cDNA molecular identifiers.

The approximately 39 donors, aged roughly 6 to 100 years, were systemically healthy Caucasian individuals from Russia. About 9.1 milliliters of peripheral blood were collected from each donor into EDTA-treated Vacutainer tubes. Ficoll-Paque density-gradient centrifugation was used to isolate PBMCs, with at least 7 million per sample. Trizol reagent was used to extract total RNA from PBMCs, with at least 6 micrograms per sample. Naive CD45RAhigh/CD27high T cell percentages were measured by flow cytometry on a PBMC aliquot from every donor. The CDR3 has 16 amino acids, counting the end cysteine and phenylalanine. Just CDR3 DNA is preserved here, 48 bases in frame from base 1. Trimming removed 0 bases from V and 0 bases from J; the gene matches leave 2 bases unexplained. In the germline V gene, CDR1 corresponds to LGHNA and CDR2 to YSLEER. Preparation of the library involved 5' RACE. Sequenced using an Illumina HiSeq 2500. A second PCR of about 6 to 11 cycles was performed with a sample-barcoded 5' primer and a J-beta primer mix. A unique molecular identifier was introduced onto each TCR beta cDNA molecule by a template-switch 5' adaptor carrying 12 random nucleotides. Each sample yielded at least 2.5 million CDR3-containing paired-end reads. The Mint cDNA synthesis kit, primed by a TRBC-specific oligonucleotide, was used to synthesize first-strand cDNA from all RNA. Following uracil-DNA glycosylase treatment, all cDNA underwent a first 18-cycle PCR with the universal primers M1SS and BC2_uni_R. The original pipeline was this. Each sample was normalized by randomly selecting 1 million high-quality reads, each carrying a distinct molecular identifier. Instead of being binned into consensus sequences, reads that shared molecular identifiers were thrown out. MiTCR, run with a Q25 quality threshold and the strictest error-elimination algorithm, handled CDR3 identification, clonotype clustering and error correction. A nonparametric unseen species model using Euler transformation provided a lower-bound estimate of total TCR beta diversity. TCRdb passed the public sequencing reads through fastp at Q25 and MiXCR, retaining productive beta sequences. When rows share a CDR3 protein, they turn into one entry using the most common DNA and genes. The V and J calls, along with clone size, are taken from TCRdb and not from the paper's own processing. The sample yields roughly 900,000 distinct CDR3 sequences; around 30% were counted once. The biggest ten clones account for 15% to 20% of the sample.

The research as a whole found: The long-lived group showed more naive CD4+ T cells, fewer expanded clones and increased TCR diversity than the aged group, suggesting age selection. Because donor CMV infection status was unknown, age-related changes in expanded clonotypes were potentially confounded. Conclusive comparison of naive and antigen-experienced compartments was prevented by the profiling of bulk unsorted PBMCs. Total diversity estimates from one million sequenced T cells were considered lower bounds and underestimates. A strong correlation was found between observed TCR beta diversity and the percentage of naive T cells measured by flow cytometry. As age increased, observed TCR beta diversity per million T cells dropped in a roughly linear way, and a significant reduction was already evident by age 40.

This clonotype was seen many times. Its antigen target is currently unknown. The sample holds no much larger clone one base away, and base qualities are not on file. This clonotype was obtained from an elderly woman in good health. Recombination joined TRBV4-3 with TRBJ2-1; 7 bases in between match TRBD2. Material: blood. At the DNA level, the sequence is TGCGCCAGCAGCCAAGAAGTAGCGGGCTCCTACAATGAGCAGTTCTTC. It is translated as CASSQEVAGSYNEQFF.